What follows are 10 T cell receptor beta chains derived from one specimen sequenced in a study of molecular identifiers for immune sequencing clone quantification. MiXCR was run by TCRdb on the PCR reads, yielding one entry per CDR3 protein. The sample lists about 640,000 distinct CDR3 sequences, 20% seen once, with roughly 0.9% in the top ten. What was sequenced was naive CD8+ T cells from blood, with Jurkat cell RNA spiked in. The sample's subset: FACS-sorted CD8+CD4-CCR7+CD45RA+ naive T cells. These receptors originate from a human donor in good health. Some libraries in this study had Jurkat cell RNA spiked in.

At least ten counts were recorded for this clonotype. This chain connects TRBV14 to TRBJ1-1, with D hard to call. CDR3 length: 14 residues. V was trimmed by 0 bases and J by 0 bases, leaving 5 bases between them. Per the germline V gene, CDR1 is SGHDN and CDR2 is FVKESK. CDR3 loop: CASSQEAMNTEAFF. The DNA of the CDR3 is TGTGCCAGCAGCCAAGAAGCTATGAACACTGAAGCTTTCTTT.

This clonotype was observed at least ten times. This chain connects TRBV6-2 or TRBV6-3 to TRBJ2-5; maybe TRBD2 (6 bases). V lost 6 bases and J lost 1, with 15 bases in between. In germline, CDR1 is MNHEY, CDR2 SVGEGT. The CDR3 is made up of 15 amino acids. The CDR3: CASRELGTSQETQYF. Here the CDR3 DNA reads TGTGCCAGCAGAGAACTAGGGACTTCCCAAGAGACCCAGTACTTC.

In its sample, this clonotype was seen a few times. This chain connects TRBV6-6 to TRBJ2-5, with a possible D match to TRBD1 (6 bases). Per germline, CDR1 MNHNY and CDR2 SVGAGI (reference sequence). CDR3 length: 17 amino acids. Trimming cost V 5 bases and J 0 bases, with 19 bases left between them. CDR3 bases: TGTGCCAGCAGTAAAAGCTCCAGGGGTCCCCACCAAGAGACCCAGTACTTC. Amino acid sequence: CASSKSSRGPHQETQYF.

This clonotype came up many times. The chain recombines TRBV20-1 with TRBJ1-1; D is possibly TRBD1 (6 bases). Between the trimmed V and J ends, which lost 2 bases and 2 bases, there was a span of 18 bases. Germline V CDR1 and CDR2: DFQATT, SNEGSKA (reference sequence). The CDR3 has 16 residues. The CDR3 loop is CSARLNRQVTNTEAFF. CDR3 in DNA: TGCAGTGCTAGACTGAACCGACAGGTTACAAACACTGAAGCTTTCTTT.

This clonotype was seen ten or more times. J is TRBJ2-7 and V is TRBV7-9; D unresolved. With 5 bases removed from V and 4 bases from J, the gap between germline ends came to 6 bases. Germline lookup yields CDR1 SEHNR and CDR2 FQNEAQ (reference sequence). CDR3 length equals 11 residues. CDR3 DNA: TGTGCCAGCAGCCCCTTGTACGAGCAGTACTTC. Translation gives CASSPLYEQYF. The full variable domain, completed using reference TRBV7-9 and TRBJ2-7, is DTGVSQNPRHKITKRGQNVTFRCDPISEHNRLYWYRQTLGQGPEFLTYFQNEAQLEKSRLLSDRFSAERPKGSFSTLEIQRTEQGDSAMYLCASSPLYEQYFGPGTRLTVT.

This clonotype was counted once. This CDR3 reads CASSEPSAMNSYEQYF. Written as DNA, the CDR3 is TGTGCCAGCAGTGAACCGTCAGCCATGAACTCCTACGAGCAGTACTTC. The gene calls are TRBV2 and TRBJ2-7; no definite D call. Germline-derived CDR1 and CDR2 are SNHLY and FYNNEI. V was shortened by 2 bases and J by 0 bases, with 14 bases between the two germline ends. The CDR3 sequence is 16 residues long.

As for this clonotype: This sequence may be a read error, since a much larger clone differs from it by one base. This chain uses TRBV20-1 with TRBJ2-7, with 7 positions matching TRBD1. Germline V gives CDR1 DFQATT, CDR2 SNEGSKA (reference sequence). The ends lost 1 base at V and 4 bases at J; junction bases unmatched: 7. CDR3 length: 14 residues. In DNA, the CDR3 is TGCAGTGCTAGAGTAGTTGACAGGGAGTACGAGCAGTACTTC. Its translation is CSARVVDREYEQYF.

This sequence joins TRBV11-2 and TRBJ2-7; D unclear. The length of the CDR3 is 13 residues. V gave up 3 bases and J gave up 3 bases, with 9 bases separating them. Germline CDR1 SGHAT, CDR2 FQNNGV. The CDR3 DNA follows: TGTGCCAGCAGCTTCGGGTCACACTACGAGCAGTACTTC. Amino acids: CASSFGSHYEQYF.

This clonotype has a count of ten or more. The V call is TRBV20-1, the J call TRBJ2-3; 15 nucleotides agree with TRBD2. V shed 6 bases and J 4 bases; nucleotides not matched to a gene: 17. The CDR3 runs to 19 residues. Germline V lookup: CDR1 DFQATT, CDR2 SNEGSKA (reference sequence). CDR3 sequence: CSAKETGTSGGTPPDTQYF. In DNA, the CDR3 is TGCAGTGCGAAAGAAACCGGGACTAGCGGGGGGACACCCCCAGATACGCAGTATTTT.

This clonotype has at least ten counts. This sequence joins TRBV29-1 and TRBJ1-5; D call uncertain. Per the germline V gene, CDR1 is SQVTM and CDR2 is ANQGSEA. Trimming took off 2 bases at V and 3 bases at J, with 8 bases between the two ends. The CDR3 is made up of 13 amino acids. The CDR3, as DNA: TGCAGCGTTGAACTCGGCGACAATCAGCCCCAGCATTTT. This translates into CSVELGDNQPQHF.